The 14 T cell receptor beta chains given below trace back to one sample, sequenced in a study of response to subunit inactivated influenza vaccine (dated by TCRdb to between 2017 and 2018). The library was produced with RT-PCR. The sequencing machine was an Illumina HiSeq 2500. In-frame beta chains were kept once TCRdb had trimmed the public reads at Q25 with fastp and called clones with MiXCR. Rows matching on CDR3 protein sequence are summarized as one entry with the most common DNA and genes. For this sample there are 300,000 to 350,000 distinct CDR3 sequences; 20% to 25% appear just once. Around 9.6% of the sample belongs to the ten largest clones. Here the sequenced sample was PBMCs from blood, taken 21 months after vaccination. These receptors were obtained from a man between 50 and 75 years old who received an inactivated influenza vaccine. Donor details come from another sample of the same person, matched by shared clones.

A note on this clonotype: One end of the junction varies from germline; a read error may be responsible. The rearrangement uses TRBV28 and TRBJ1-2, with a tentative D call TRBD1 (5 bases). The CDR3 totals 15 residues. From germline, CDR1 is MDHEN and CDR2 SYDVKM. CDR3 DNA: TGTGCCAGCAGTTCCCGAGGGCAGGGCTACTATGGCCACACCTTC. Translated: CASSSRGQGYYGHTF.

This chain connects TRBV20-1 to TRBJ2-7, with 7 nucleotides matching TRBD1. V gave up 6 bases and J gave up 4 bases; unmatched junction bases: 12. This CDR3 region has 14 residues. The germline gives CDR1 DFQATT, CDR2 SNEGSKA (reference sequence). The CDR3 DNA follows: TGCAGTGCGTACGATCGGGACAGCCTGTACGAGCAGTACTTC. Protein: CSAYDRDSLYEQYF.

The rearrangement joins TRBV4-3 to TRBJ2-7, with D possibly TRBD1 on 6 matching bases. Trimming cost V 0 bases and J 2 bases, with 14 bases left between them. The CDR3 has 16 amino acids. CDR1 is LGHNA, CDR2 YSLEER, per germline. The CDR3 reads CASSQEGNRAPYEQYF. CDR3 nucleotides: TGCGCCAGCAGCCAAGAAGGCAACAGGGCTCCCTACGAGCAGTACTTC.

The chain combines TRBV12-3 or TRBV12-4 with TRBJ1-1, with 8 bases fitting TRBD1. The junction had 8 bases not matched to a gene; V was cut back by 4 bases and J by 1 base. The CDR3 spans 16 residues. DNA of the CDR3: TGTGCCAGCAGTTCCCGGGACAGGAGGGCGAACACTGAAGCTTTCTTT. It codes for CASSSRDRRANTEAFF.

The gene calls are TRBV6-2 or TRBV6-3 and TRBJ2-5; D not certain. The germline CDR1 and CDR2 sequences are MNHEY and SVGEGT. Trimming pared 3 bases from V and 2 bases from J, leaving 4 bases between. The length of the CDR3 is 12 residues. The CDR3 is CASSYGQETQYF. The CDR3 DNA is TGTGCCAGCAGTTATGGACAAGAGACCCAGTACTTC.

This chain connects TRBV20-1 to TRBJ1-5; D perhaps matches TRBD1 (5 bases). V shed 3 bases and J shed 1 base, with 16 bases lying between them. The CDR3 covers 16 residues. Germline CDR1 reads DFQATT; CDR2 reads SNEGSKA (reference sequence). CDR3 sequence (DNA): TGCAGTGCTAGGGCAGGGTCACTCCTAAGCAATCAGCCCCAGCATTTT. This gives the protein CSARAGSLLSNQPQHF.

The chain couples TRBV6-5 to TRBJ1-1; 11 bases map to TRBD1. Germline CDR1 reads MNHEY; CDR2 reads SVGAGI. V lost 2 bases, J lost 9 bases, and 5 bases stayed unmatched. The CDR3 extends over 14 amino acids. The CDR3 loop reads CASSYEGTGGQAFF. CDR3 DNA sequence: TGTGCCAGCAGTTACGAGGGGACAGGGGGGCAAGCTTTCTTT.

A few counts support this clonotype. The chain is built from TRBV11-3 and TRBJ1-5; perhaps TRBD1 as D (5 bases). The CDR3 runs to 18 residues. Germline CDR1 is SGHNT and CDR2 is YENEEA. V was cut by 0 bases and J by 4 bases, with 19 bases left in between. The CDR3 reads CASSLDLRKVKGNQPQHF. DNA of the CDR3: TGTGCCAGCAGCTTAGATCTTCGTAAGGTAAAGGGGAATCAGCCCCAGCATTTT.

Concerning this clonotype: At one boundary the junction diverges from the germline segment, which might be a read error. The chain is built from TRBV24-1 and TRBJ1-5; 8 nucleotides match TRBD1. Germline CDR1 reads KGHDR; CDR2 reads SFDVKD. CDR3 size: 16 residues. The CDR3 DNA follows: TGTGCCACTAGTGAATCAGGACAGGGTCGGGATCAGCCCCAGCATTTT. Protein sequence: CATSESGQGRDQPQHF.

This clonotype was seen a handful of times. V is TRBV10-3 and J is TRBJ1-4; tentatively, D is TRBD1 (6 bases). V lost 4 bases and J 3 bases, leaving 12 bases between the germline ends. CDR1 is ENHRY, CDR2 SYGVKD, per germline. CDR3 length: 15 amino acids. The CDR3 bases are TGTGCCATCAGTGCCGAGGACAGCCCTAATGAAAAACTGTTTTTT. It translates to CAISAEDSPNEKLFF.

This chain links TRBV4-2 with TRBJ1-3; D gene uncertain. With 1 base removed from V and 2 bases from J, the gap between germline ends came to 12 bases. Germline CDR1 and CDR2: LGHNA and YNFKEQ. The CDR3 loop spans 16 amino acids. CDR3 bases: TGTGCCAGCAGCCAAGCATATAGTGTCCCTGGAAACACCATATATTTT. Protein product: CASSQAYSVPGNTIYF.

Only a few counts were recorded for this clonotype. This chain uses TRBV7-9 with TRBJ2-2; D possibly corresponds to TRBD1 (6 bases). The CDR3 is 14 amino acids. CDR1 and CDR2 (germline): SEHNR, FQNEAQ (reference sequence). V lost 4 bases and J lost 5, with 11 bases in between. CDR3 amino acids: CASSSDSRTGELFF. CDR3 coding DNA: TGTGCCAGCAGCTCGGACAGTCGGACCGGGGAGCTGTTTTTT.

This clonotype was found many times. The chain combines TRBV18 with TRBJ1-2; D uncertain. Germline CDR1 reads KGHSH; CDR2 reads LQKENI. V shed 4 bases and J shed 3 bases, with 18 bases lying between them. The CDR3 loop spans 16 amino acids. Here the CDR3 DNA reads TGTGCCAGCTCACGCGCGCCAGGATCCGGGGACTATGGCTACACCTTC. The encoded protein is CASSRAPGSGDYGYTF.

This clonotype has only a few counts. The gene calls are TRBV20-1 and TRBJ1-5; D perhaps matches TRBD1 (5 bases). V lost 0 bases and J lost 1, with 13 bases in between. From germline, CDR1 is DFQATT and CDR2 SNEGSKA (reference sequence). The length of the CDR3 is 16 residues. CDR3 in DNA: TGCAGTGCTAGAGACCAAGGGGAGGTCAGCAATCAGCCCCAGCATTTT. As protein: CSARDQGEVSNQPQHF.